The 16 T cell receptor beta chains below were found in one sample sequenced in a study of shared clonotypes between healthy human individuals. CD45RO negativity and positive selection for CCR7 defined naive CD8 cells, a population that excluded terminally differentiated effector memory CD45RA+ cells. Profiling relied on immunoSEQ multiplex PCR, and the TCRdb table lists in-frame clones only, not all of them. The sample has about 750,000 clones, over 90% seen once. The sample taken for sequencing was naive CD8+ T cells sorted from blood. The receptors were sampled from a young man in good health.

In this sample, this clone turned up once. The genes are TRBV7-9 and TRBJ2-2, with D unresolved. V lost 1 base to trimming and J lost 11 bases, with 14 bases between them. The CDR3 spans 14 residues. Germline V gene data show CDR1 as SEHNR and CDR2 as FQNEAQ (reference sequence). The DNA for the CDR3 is TGTGCCAGCAGCTTAGGGCCAGGAAGGGATGAGCTGTTTTTT. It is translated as CASSLGPGRDELFF. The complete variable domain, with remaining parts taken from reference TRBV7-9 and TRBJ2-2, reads DTGVSQNPRHKITKRGQNVTFRCDPISEHNRLYWYRQTLGQGPEFLTYFQNEAQLEKSRLLSDRFSAERPKGSFSTLEIQRTEQGDSAMYLCASSLGPGRDELFFGEGSRLTVL.

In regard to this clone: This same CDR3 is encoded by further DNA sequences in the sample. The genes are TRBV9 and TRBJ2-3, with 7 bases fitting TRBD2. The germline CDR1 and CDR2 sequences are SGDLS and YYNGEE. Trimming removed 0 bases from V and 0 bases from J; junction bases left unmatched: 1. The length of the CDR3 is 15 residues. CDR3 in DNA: TGTGCCAGCAGCGTAGGACTAGCTAGCACAGATACGCAGTATTTT. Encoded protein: CASSVGLASTDTQYF.

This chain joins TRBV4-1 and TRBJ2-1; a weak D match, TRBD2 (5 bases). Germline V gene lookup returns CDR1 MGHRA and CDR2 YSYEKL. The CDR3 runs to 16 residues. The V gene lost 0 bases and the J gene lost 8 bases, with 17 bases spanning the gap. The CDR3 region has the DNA TGCGCCAGCAGCCAAGAAGTGGCTAGCCTTCATGATGAGCAGTTCTTC. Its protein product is CASSQEVASLHDEQFF.

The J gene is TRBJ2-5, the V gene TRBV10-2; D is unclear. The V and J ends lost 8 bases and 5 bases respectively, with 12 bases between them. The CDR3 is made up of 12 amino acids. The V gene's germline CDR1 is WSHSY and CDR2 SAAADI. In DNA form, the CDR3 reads TGCGCCAGCGGTTCGGGTGTGGAGACCCAGTACTTC. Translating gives CASGSGVETQYF.

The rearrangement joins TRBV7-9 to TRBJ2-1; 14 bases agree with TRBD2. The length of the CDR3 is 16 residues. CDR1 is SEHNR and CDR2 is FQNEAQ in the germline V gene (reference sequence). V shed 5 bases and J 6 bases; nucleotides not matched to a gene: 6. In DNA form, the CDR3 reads TGTGCCAGCAGCGAAGGGACTAGCGGGAGAAGCAATGAGCAGTTCTTC. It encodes CASSEGTSGRSNEQFF.

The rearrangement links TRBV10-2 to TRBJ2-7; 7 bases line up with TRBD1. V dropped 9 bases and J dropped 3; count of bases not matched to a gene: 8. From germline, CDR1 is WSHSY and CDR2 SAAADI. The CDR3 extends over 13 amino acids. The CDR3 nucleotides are TGCGCCAGTCGAACAGGGGAGAACTACGAGCAGTACTTC. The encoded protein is CASRTGENYEQYF.

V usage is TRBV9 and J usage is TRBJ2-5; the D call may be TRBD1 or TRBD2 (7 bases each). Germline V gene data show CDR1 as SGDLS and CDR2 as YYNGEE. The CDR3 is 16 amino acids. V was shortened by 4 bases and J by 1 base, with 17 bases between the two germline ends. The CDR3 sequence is CASSPGGAGAQETQYF. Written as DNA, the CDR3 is TGTGCCAGCAGCCCAGGGGGGGCAGGGGCCCAAGAGACCCAGTACTTC. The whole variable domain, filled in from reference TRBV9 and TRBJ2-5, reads DSGVTQTPKHLITATGQRVTLRCSPRSGDLSVYWYQQSLDQGLQFLIQYYNGEERAKGNILERFSAQQFPDLHSELNLSSLELGDSALYFCASSPGGAGAQETQYFGPGTRLLVL.

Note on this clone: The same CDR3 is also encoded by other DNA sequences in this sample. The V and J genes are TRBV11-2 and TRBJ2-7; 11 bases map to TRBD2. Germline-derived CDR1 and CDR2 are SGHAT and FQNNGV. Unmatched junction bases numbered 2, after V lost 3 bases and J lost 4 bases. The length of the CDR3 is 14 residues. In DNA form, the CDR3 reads TGTGCCAGCAGCTTTGGGACTAGCGGTTACGAGCAGTACTTC. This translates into CASSFGTSGYEQYF.

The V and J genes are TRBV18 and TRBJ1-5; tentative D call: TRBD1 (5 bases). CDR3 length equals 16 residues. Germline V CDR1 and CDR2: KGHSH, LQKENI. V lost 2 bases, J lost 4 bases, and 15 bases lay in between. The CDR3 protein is CASSPYAGSRNQPQHF. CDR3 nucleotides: TGTGCCAGCTCACCATATGCAGGGTCTAGGAATCAGCCCCAGCATTTT. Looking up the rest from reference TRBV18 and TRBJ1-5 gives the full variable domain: NAGVMQNPRHLVRRRGQEARLRCSPMKGHSHVYWYRQLPEEGLKFMVYLQKENIIDESGMPKERFSAEFPKEGPSILRIQQVVRGDSAAYFCASSPYAGSRNQPQHFGDGTRLSIL.

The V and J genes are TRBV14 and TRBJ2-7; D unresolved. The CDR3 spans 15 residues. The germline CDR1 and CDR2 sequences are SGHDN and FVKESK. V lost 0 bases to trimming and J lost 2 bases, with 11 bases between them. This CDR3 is CASSQDLNRAYEQYF. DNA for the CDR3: TGTGCCAGCAGCCAAGATCTTAACAGAGCCTACGAGCAGTACTTC.

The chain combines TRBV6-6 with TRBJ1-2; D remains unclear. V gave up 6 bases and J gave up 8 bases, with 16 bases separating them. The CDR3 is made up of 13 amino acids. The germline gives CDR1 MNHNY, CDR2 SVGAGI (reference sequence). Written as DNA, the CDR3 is TGTGCCAGCAGCTCGGGAGTAGGAGAGGGCTACACCTTC. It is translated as CASSSGVGEGYTF.

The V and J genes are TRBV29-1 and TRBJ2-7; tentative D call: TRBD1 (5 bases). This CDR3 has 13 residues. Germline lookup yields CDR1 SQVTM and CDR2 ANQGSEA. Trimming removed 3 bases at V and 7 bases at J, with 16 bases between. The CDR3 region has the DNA TGCAGCGTTGAGCTCCAGGGCTCGGCGGAGCAGTACTTC. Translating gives CSVELQGSAEQYF.

CDR3 DNA sequence: TGTGCCAGCAGCGGGGGTGGGGAAGCCAGGTTCATCGCCTACGAGCAGTACTTC. Its translation is CASSGGGEARFIAYEQYF. The J gene is TRBJ2-7, the V gene TRBV11-2, with D possibly called TRBD1 or TRBD2 (5 bases each). From germline, CDR1 is SGHAT and CDR2 FQNNGV. Deletions cut 5 bases from V and 2 bases from J, with 25 bases between. The CDR3 totals 18 residues.

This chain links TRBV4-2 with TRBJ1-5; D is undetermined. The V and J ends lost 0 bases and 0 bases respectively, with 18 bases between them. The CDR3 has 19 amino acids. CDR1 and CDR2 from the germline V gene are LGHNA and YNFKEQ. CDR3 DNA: TGTGCCAGCAGCCAAGATCAAGCCGAGGCGGTAAATAGCAATCAGCCCCAGCATTTT. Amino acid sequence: CASSQDQAEAVNSNQPQHF.

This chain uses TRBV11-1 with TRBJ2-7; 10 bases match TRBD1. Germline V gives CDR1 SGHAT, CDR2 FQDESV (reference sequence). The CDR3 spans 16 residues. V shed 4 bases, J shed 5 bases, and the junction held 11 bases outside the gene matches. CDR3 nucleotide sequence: TGTGCCAGCAGCTCCATGGCGGGACAGGGGTTCCACGAGCAGTACTTC. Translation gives CASSSMAGQGFHEQYF. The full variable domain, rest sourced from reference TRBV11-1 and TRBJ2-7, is EAEVAQSPRYKITEKSQAVAFWCDPISGHATLYWYRQILGQGPELLVQFQDESVVDDSQLPKDRFSAERLKGVDSTLKIQPAELGDSAMYLCASSSMAGQGFHEQYFGPGTRLTVT.

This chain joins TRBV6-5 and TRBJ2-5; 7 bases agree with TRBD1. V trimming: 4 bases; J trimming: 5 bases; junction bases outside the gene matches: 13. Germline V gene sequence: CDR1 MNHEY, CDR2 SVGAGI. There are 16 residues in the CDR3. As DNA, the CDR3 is TGTGCCAGCAGTTCAACCCCGCAGGGGGTCGGGGAGACCCAGTACTTC. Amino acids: CASSSTPQGVGETQYF.